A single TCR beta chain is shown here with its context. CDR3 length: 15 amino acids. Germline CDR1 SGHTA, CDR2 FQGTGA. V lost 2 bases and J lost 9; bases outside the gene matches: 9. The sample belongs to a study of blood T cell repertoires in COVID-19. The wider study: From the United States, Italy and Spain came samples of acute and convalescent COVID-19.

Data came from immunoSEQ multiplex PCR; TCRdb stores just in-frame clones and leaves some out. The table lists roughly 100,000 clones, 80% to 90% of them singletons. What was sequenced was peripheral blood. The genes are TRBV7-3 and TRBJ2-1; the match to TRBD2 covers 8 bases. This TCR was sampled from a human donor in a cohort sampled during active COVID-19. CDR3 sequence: CASSLGAAGEGEQFF. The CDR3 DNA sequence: TGTGCCAGCAGCTTAGGTGCAGCGGGAGAGGGTGAGCAGTTCTTC. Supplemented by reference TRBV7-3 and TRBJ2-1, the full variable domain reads GAGVSQTPSNKVTEKGKYVELRCDPISGHTALYWYRQSLGQGPEFLIYFQGTGAADDSGLPNDRFFAVRPEGSVSTLKIQRTERGDSAVYLCASSLGAAGEGEQFFGPGTRLTVL.